One and the same sample provided the 6 T cell receptor beta chains below, sequenced in a study of control samples from healthy donors and cancer patients. The table came from immunoSEQ multiplex PCR; TCRdb's copy has only in-frame clones and leaves some out. The data show about 55,000 clones, over 75% seen once. The sample was blood. The receptors were gathered from a man aged 50 to 59 in good health.

This chain links TRBV11-2 with TRBJ2-7; 7 nucleotides line up with TRBD2. There are 15 residues in the CDR3. The germline CDR1 and CDR2 sequences are SGHAT and FQNNGV. V shed 6 bases and J 0 bases; nucleotides not matched to a gene: 8. Here the CDR3 reads CASSGWRERSYEQYF. The CDR3 region has the DNA TGTGCCAGCAGTGGTTGGCGGGAGCGCTCCTACGAGCAGTACTTC.

The rearrangement links TRBV5-6 to TRBJ1-2, with TRBD1 matching over 9 bases. The germline gives CDR1 SGHDT, CDR2 YYEEEE. The CDR3 contains 15 residues. With 5 bases clipped from V and 2 bases from J, the junction kept 7 bases outside the gene matches. CDR3 amino acids: CASSNRGTGNYGYTF. The CDR3 DNA sequence: TGTGCCAGCAGTAATAGAGGGACAGGGAACTATGGCTACACCTTC.

J is TRBJ2-1 and V is TRBV5-4; no clear D. The V and J ends lost 4 bases and 4 bases respectively, with 15 bases between them. Germline V lookup: CDR1 SGHNT, CDR2 YYREEE (reference sequence). The CDR3 sequence is 15 residues long. CDR3 bases: TGTGCCAGCAGCAACCCGGGTACCTTATACAATGAGCAGTTCTTC. Translation gives CASSNPGTLYNEQFF. Full variable domain (missing parts from reference TRBV5-4 and TRBJ2-1): ETGVTQSPTHLIKTRGQQVTLRCSSQSGHNTVSWYQQALGQGPQFIFQYYREEENGRGNFPPRFSGLQFPNYSSELNVNALELDDSALYLCASSNPGTLYNEQFFGPGTRLTVL.

The chain couples TRBV6-6 to TRBJ2-2; 11 positions agree with TRBD2. The CDR3 totals 16 residues. CDR1 and CDR2 (germline): MNHNY, SVGAGI (reference sequence). The junction had 2 bases not matched to a gene; V was cut back by 5 bases and J by 0 bases. The CDR3 nucleotides are TGTGCCAGCAGTCCACTAGCGGGGGCGAACACCGGGGAGCTGTTTTTT. This codes for CASSPLAGANTGELFF.

The chain has TRBV10-3 and TRBJ2-2, with D perhaps given as TRBD1 or TRBD2 (5 bases each). The ends were cut back, 4 bases at V and 4 bases at J, with 16 bases in the middle. This CDR3 has 16 residues. CDR1 and CDR2 from the germline V gene are ENHRY and SYGVKD. Here the CDR3 reads CAISGTGRGSTGELFF. CDR3 bases: TGTGCCATCAGTGGGACTGGACGGGGCTCCACCGGGGAGCTGTTTTTT.

This rearrangement joins TRBV7-9 to TRBJ2-7; D is ambiguous. CDR3 length equals 15 residues. In germline, CDR1 is SEHNR, CDR2 FQNEAQ (reference sequence). The germline V and J ends were trimmed by 1 base and 2 bases, with 12 bases remaining between them. The CDR3 coding sequence is TGTGCCAGCAGCTTAGGTGCGGTCCTTACCTACGAGCAGTACTTC. Residues: CASSLGAVLTYEQYF.